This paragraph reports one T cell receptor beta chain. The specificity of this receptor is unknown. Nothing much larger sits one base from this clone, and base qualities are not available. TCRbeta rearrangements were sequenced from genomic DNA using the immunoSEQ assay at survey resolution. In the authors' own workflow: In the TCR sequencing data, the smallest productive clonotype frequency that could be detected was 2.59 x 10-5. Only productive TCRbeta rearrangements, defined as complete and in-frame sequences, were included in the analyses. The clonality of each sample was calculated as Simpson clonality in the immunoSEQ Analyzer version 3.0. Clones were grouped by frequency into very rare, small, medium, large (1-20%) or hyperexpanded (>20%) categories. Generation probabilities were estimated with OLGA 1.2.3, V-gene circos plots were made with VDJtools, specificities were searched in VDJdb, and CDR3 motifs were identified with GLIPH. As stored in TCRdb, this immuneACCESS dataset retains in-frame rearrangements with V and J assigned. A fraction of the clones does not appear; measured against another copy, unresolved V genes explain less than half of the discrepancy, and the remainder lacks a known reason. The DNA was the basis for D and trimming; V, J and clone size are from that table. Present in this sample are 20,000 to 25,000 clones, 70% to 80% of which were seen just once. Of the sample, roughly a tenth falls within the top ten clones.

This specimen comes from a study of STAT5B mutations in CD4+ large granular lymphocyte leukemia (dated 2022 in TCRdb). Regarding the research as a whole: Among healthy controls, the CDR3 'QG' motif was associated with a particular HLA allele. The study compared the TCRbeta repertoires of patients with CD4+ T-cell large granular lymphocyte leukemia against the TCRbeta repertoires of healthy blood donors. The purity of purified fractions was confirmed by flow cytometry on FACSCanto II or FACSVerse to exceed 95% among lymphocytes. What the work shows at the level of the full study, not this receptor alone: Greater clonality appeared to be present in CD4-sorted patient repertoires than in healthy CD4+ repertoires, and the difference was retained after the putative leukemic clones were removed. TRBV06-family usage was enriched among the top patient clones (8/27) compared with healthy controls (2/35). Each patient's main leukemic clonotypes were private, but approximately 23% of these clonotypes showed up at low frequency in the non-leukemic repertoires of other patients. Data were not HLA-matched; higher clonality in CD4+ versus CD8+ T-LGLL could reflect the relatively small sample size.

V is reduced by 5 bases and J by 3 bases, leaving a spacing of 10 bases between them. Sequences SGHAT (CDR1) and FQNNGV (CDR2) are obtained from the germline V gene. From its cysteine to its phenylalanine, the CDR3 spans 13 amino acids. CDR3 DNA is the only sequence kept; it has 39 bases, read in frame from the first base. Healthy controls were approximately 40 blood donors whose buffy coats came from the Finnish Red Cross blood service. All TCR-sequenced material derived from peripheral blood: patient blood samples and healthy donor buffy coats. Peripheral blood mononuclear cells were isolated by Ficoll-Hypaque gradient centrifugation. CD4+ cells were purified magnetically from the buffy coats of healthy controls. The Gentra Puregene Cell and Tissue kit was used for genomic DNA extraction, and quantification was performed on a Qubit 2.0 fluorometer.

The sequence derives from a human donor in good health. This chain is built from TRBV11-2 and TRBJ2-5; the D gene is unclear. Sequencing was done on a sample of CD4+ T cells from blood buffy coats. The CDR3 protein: CASSLWRKETQYF. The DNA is TGTGCCAGCAGCCTCTGGCGAAAAGAGACCCAGTACTTC.